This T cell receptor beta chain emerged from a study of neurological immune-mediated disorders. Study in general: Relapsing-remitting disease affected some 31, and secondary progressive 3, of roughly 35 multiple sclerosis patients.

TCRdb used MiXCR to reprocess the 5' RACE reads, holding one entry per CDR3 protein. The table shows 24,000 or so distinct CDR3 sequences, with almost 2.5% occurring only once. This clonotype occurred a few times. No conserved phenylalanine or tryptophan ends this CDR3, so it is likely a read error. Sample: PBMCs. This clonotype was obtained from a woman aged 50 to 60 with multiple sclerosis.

The CDR3 DNA reads as TGCAGCGTTGAAGACAGGGGGAACACTGAAGCTTTCAAT. Translated: CSVEDRGNTEAFN. The chain uses TRBV29-1 and TRBJ1-1; TRBD1 might be the D (6 bases). The ends were cut back, 0 bases at V and 1 base at J, with 6 bases in the middle. Germline V gene lookup returns CDR1 SQVTM and CDR2 ANQGSEA. CDR3 length equals 13 residues.